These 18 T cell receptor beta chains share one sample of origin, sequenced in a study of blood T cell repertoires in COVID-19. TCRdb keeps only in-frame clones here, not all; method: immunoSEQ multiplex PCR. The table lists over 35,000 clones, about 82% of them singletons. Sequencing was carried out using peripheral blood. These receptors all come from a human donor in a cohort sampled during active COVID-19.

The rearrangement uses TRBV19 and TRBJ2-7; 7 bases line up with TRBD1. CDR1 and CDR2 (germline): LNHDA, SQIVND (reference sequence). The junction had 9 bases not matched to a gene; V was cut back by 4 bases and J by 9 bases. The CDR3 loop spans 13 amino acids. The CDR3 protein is CASSRPDRASQYF. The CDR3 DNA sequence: TGTGCCAGTAGTAGACCCGACAGGGCCTCGCAGTACTTC.

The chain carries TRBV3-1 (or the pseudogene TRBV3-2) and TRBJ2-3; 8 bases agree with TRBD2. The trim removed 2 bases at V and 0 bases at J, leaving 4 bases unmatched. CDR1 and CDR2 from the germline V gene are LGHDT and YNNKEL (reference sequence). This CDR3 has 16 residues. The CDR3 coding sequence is TGTGCCAGCAGCCAACGGTTAGCGGGAAGCACAGATACGCAGTATTTT. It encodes CASSQRLAGSTDTQYF.

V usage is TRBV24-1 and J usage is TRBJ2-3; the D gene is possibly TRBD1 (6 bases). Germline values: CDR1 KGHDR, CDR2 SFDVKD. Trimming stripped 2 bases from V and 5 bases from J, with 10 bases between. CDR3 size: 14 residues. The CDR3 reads CATSDSQGKDTQYF. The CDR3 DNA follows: TGTGCCACCAGTGATTCTCAGGGGAAAGATACGCAGTATTTT.

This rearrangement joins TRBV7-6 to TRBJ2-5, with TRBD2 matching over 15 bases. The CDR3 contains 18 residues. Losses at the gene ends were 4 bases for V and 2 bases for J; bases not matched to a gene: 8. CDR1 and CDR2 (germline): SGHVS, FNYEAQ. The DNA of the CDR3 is TGTGCCAGCAGCTCCCGGGGACTAGCGGGGGGAACACAAGAGACCCAGTACTTC. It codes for CASSSRGLAGGTQETQYF. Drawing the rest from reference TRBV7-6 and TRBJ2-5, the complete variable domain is GAGVSQSPRYKVTKRGQDVALRCDPISGHVSLYWYRQALGQGPEFLTYFNYEAQQDKSGLPNDRFSAERPEGSISTLTIQRTEQRDSAMYRCASSSRGLAGGTQETQYFGPGTRLLVL.

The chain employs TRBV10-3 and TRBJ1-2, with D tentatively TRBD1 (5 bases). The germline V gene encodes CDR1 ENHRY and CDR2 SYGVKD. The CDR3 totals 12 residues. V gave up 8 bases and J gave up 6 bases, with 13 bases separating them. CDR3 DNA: TGTGCCATCTCGCCAGGGACTCATGGCTACACCTTC. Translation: CAISPGTHGYTF.

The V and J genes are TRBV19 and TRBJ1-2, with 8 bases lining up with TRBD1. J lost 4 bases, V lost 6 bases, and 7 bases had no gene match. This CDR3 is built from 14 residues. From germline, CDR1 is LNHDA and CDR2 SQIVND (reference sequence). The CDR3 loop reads CASRTPDRAYGYTF. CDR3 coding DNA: TGTGCCAGTAGGACCCCGGACAGGGCCTATGGCTACACCTTC.

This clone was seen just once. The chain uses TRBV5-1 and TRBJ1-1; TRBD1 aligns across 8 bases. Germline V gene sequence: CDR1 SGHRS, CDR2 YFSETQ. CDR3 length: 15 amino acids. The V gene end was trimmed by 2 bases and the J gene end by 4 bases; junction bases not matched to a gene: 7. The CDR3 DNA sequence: TGCGCCAGCAGCTTACAGGGGGAAGAAGGCACTGAAGCTTTCTTT. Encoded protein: CASSLQGEEGTEAFF.

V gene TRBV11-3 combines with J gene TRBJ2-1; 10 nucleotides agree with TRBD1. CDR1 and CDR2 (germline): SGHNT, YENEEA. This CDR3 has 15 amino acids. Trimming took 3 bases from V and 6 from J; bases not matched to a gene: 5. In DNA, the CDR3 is TGTGCCAGCAGCTTCCGGGACAGGGGACGCAATGAGCAGTTCTTC. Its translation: CASSFRDRGRNEQFF.

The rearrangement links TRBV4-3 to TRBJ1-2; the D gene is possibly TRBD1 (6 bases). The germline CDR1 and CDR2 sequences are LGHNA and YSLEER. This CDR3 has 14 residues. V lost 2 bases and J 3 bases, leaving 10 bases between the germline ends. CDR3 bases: TGCGCCAGCAGCCAACACAGGGCGGACTATGGCTACACCTTC. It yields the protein CASSQHRADYGYTF.

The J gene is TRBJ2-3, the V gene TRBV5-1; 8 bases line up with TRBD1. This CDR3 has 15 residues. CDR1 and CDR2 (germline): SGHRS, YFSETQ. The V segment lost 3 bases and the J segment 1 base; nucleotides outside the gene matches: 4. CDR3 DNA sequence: TGCGCCAGCAGCTCAGGACAGGGCGGCACAGATACGCAGTATTTT. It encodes CASSSGQGGTDTQYF.

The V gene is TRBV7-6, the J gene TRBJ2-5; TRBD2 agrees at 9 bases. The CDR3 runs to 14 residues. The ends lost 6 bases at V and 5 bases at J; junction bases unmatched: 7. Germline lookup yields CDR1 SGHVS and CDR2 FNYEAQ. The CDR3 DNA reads TGTGCCAGCAGACGAATGACTAGCGGTGAGACCCAGTACTTC. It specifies CASRRMTSGETQYF.

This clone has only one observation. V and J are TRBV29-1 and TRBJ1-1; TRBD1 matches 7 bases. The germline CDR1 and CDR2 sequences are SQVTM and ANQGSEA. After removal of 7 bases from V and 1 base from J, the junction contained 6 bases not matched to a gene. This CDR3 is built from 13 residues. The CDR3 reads CSGRQGRNTEAFF. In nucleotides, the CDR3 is TGCAGCGGTAGACAGGGAAGGAACACTGAAGCTTTCTTT.

CDR3 coding DNA: TGTGCCAGCTCACCAGAACTCGGACAGCTTGAAGCTTTCTTT. It translates to CASSPELGQLEAFF. This rearrangement joins TRBV18 to TRBJ1-1, with D tentatively TRBD1 (6 bases). The germline V gene encodes CDR1 KGHSH and CDR2 LQKENI. V was shortened by 2 bases and J by 7 bases, with 14 bases between the two germline ends. There are 14 residues in the CDR3.

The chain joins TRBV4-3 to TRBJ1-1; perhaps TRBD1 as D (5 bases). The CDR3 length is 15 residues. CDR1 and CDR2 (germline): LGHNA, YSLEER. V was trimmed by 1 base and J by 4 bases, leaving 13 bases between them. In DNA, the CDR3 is TGCGCCAGCAGCCAAGCCTGGACCGGGGGCACTGAAGCTTTCTTT. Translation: CASSQAWTGGTEAFF.

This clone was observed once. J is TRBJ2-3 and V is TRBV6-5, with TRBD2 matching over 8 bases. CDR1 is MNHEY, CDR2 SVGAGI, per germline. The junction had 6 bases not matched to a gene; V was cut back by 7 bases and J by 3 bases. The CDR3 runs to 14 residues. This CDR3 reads CASITGGRTDTQYF. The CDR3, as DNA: TGTGCCAGCATCACGGGGGGGCGTACAGATACGCAGTATTTT.

CDR3 amino acids: CASSQRGSSYEQYF. The CDR3 DNA follows: TGCGCCAGCAGCCAACGAGGGAGCTCCTACGAGCAGTACTTC. V gene TRBV4-3 combines with J gene TRBJ2-7; possibly TRBD2 for D (5 bases). The CDR3 loop spans 14 amino acids. Between the trimmed V and J ends, which lost 2 bases and 0 bases, there was a span of 8 bases. Germline V gene sequence: CDR1 LGHNA, CDR2 YSLEER.

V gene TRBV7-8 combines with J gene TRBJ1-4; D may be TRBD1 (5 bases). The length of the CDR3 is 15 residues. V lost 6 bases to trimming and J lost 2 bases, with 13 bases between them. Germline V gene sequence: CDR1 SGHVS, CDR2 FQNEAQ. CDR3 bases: TGTGCCAGCAGTTTAAATCAGGGTACTAATGAAAAACTGTTTTTT. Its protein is CASSLNQGTNEKLFF.

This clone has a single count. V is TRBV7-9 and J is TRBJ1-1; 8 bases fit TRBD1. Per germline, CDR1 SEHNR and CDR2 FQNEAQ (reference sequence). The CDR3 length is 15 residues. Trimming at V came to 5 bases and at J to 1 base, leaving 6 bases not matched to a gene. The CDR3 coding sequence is TGTGCCAGCAGCCCGGGACAGGTTGGGAACACTGAAGCTTTCTTT. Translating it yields CASSPGQVGNTEAFF.